The source of this T cell receptor (beta chain) is a study of CD8+ T cells in alopecia areata. Overall study context: Twice a day, 5 to 10 mg of oral tofacitinib was administered to treated patients. Notes on the study in general: Affected scalp, especially in alopecia totalis/universalis, had a higher clonality than normal scalp did.

Extracted RNA was reverse transcribed, and the resulting cDNA served as sequencing template. TCRdb keeps only in-frame clones here, not all; method: immunoSEQ multiplex PCR. Of some 130,000 clones listed, 49% are singletons. The V and J ends lost 2 bases and 3 bases respectively, with 8 bases between them. The germline CDR1 and CDR2 sequences are SGHAT and FQNNGV. There are 13 residues in the CDR3. Investigators sorted PBMCs to obtain both CD4+ and CD8+ T cells. A few counts support this clone. Its antigen is not known. The sequence was obtained from a human donor with alopecia areata. The rearrangement uses TRBV11-2 and TRBJ2-7; D gene uncertain. The sample in question was CD8+ T cells sorted from blood, obtained at week 0. CDR3 loop: CASSLMSSYEQYF. The CDR3 DNA reads as TGTGCCAGCAGCTTAATGTCCAGCTACGAGCAGTACTTC.